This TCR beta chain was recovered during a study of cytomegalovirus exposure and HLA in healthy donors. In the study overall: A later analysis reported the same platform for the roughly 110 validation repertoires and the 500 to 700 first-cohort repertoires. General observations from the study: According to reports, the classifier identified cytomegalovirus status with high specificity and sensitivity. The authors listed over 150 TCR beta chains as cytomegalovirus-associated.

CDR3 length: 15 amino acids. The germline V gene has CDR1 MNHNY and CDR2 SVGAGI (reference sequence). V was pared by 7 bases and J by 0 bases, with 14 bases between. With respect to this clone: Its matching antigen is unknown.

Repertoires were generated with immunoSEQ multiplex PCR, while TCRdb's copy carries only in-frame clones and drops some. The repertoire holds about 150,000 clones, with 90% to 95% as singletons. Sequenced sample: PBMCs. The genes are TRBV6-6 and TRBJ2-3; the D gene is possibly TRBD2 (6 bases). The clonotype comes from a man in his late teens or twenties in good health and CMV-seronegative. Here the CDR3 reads CASTFRGSSTDTQYF. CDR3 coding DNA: TGTGCCAGCACCTTCCGGGGGTCTAGCACAGATACGCAGTATTTT.